This T cell receptor beta chain was recorded in a study of a mutant IDH1 vaccine in newly diagnosed glioma. Study-wide background: Treated patients had a mean age of about 38 years and an approximately 62% male, 37.5% female split.

Regarding time point: week 23, last vaccination. The vaccine gave 300 ug of a 20-mer mutant IDH1 peptide subcutaneously per dose. Astrocytomas found in donors were new, WHO grade 3 or 4, IDH1-mutant and ATRX-lost. For this clone: Its antigen remains unknown.

Method: immunoSEQ multiplex PCR; TCRdb's copy keeps in-frame clones and lacks some. This table has over 40,000 clones, 78% appearing once. The CDR3 totals 14 residues. The junction had 6 bases not matched to a gene; V was cut back by 5 bases and J by 4 bases. Germline V CDR1 and CDR2: SEHNR, FQNEAQ (reference sequence). This material consisted of PBMCs, taken from a glioma patient whose treatment included an IDH1 peptide vaccine. This TCR came from a middle-aged woman with glioma. Some clones in this sample may be carry-over from other donors' samples. This chain connects TRBV7-9 to TRBJ1-2; the match to TRBD1 covers 8 bases. CDR3 protein: CASSLGQAFYGYTF. DNA for the CDR3: TGTGCCAGCAGCCTGGGACAGGCCTTCTATGGCTACACCTTC.